This T cell receptor beta chain came from a study of T cells after yellow fever vaccination. Whole-study results and caveats: The booster saw the reappearance of most primary-vaccination clones (96% CD4, around 90% CD8).

A 5'RACE template-switching step, the method used to make TCR cDNA, added a universal primer site and UMIs. TCRdb fed the 5' RACE reads into MiXCR, producing one record per CDR3 protein. This table holds under 500,000 distinct CDR3 sequences, around a sixth found once. This clonotype appeared a few times. No antigen is known for it. Here the sequenced sample was PBMCs, taken before the yellow fever booster vaccination. This TCR derives from a man aged 18 to 35 who received the YFV17D yellow fever vaccine.

The CDR3 spells CASSYGLAGGYNEQFF. Written as DNA, the CDR3 is TGTGCCAGCAGTTACGGGCTAGCGGGGGGGTACAATGAGCAGTTCTTC. The chain recombines TRBV6-5 with TRBJ2-1; 12 nucleotides line up with TRBD2. CDR3 length equals 16 residues. After removal of 2 bases from V and 4 bases from J, the junction contained 3 bases not matched to a gene. Germline CDR1 MNHEY, CDR2 SVGAGI.